The 22 T cell receptor beta chains listed next were all sequenced from one sample in a study of blood T cell repertoires in COVID-19. Data came from immunoSEQ multiplex PCR; TCRdb stores just in-frame clones and leaves some out. The data hold about 300,000 clones, with about 87% observed a single time. The sequenced material came from peripheral blood. The receptors originated from a woman aged 25 to 39 who had recovered from COVID-19.

The chain is built from TRBV5-5 and TRBJ2-7; maybe TRBD2 (6 bases). CDR3 length: 15 amino acids. The V gene's germline CDR1 is SGHKS and CDR2 YYEKEE (reference sequence). V was cut by 0 bases and J by 2 bases, with 12 bases left in between. CDR3 amino acids: CASSLDGGFTYEQYF. In DNA, the CDR3 is TGTGCCAGCAGCTTGGATGGGGGGTTCACCTACGAGCAGTACTTC.

This rearrangement joins TRBV15 to TRBJ2-5, with D possibly being TRBD2 (5 bases). The CDR3 contains 14 residues. Germline lookup yields CDR1 LNHNV and CDR2 YYDKDF (reference sequence). V was shortened by 1 base and J by 9 bases, with 15 bases between the two germline ends. CDR3 residues: CATSRVGRHGAQYF. CDR3 DNA: TGTGCCACCAGCAGAGTGGGCAGACACGGGGCCCAGTACTTC.

The CDR3 reads CASSPPRGRGNEKLFF. CDR3 DNA sequence: TGTGCCAGCAGCCCACCGAGGGGCAGGGGTAATGAAAAACTGTTTTTT. The V gene is TRBV7-2, the J gene TRBJ1-4, with D possibly matching TRBD1 (6 bases). Trimming cost V 5 bases and J 4 bases, with 17 bases left between them. The length of the CDR3 is 16 residues. Germline loops: CDR1 SGHTA, CDR2 FQGNSA. The variable domain in full, completed from reference TRBV7-2 and TRBJ1-4, reads GAGVSQSPSNKVTEKGKDVELRCDPISGHTALYWYRQSLGQGLEFLIYFQGNSAPDKSGLPSDRFSAERTGGSVSTLTIQRTQQEDSAVYLCASSPPRGRGNEKLFFGSGTQLSVL.

As to this clone: This sample includes further DNA sequences coding for the same CDR3. The chain links TRBV18 to TRBJ2-1; TRBD1 aligns across 11 bases. CDR3 length: 15 amino acids. In germline, CDR1 is KGHSH, CDR2 LQKENI. The V and J ends lost 3 bases and 4 bases, in that order; junction bases with no gene match: 2. Here the CDR3 DNA reads TGTGCCAGCTCACCCGGACAGGGGGCTTACAATGAGCAGTTCTTC. This sequence encodes CASSPGQGAYNEQFF. The full variable domain, with the rest looked up from reference TRBV18 and TRBJ2-1, is NAGVMQNPRHLVRRRGQEARLRCSPMKGHSHVYWYRQLPEEGLKFMVYLQKENIIDESGMPKERFSAEFPKEGPSILRIQQVVRGDSAAYFCASSPGQGAYNEQFFGPGTRLTVL.

This rearrangement joins TRBV7-9 to TRBJ2-7, with 7 bases aligning to TRBD1. The CDR3 loop spans 15 amino acids. Germline lookup yields CDR1 SEHNR and CDR2 FQNEAQ (reference sequence). Losses at the gene ends were 4 bases for V and 3 bases for J; bases not matched to a gene: 9. The CDR3 region is CASSSLGQPHYEQYF. DNA for the CDR3: TGTGCCAGCAGCTCCCTGGGACAGCCACACTACGAGCAGTACTTC.

The V call is TRBV5-1, the J call TRBJ2-2, with 8 nucleotides matching TRBD1. V dropped 0 bases and J dropped 3; count of bases not matched to a gene: 4. CDR1 is SGHRS and CDR2 is YFSETQ in the germline V gene. The CDR3 totals 16 residues. In nucleotides, the CDR3 is TGCGCCAGCAGCTTGGGGGGACAGGTGGACACCGGGGAGCTGTTTTTT. Translating gives CASSLGGQVDTGELFF. Supplemented by reference TRBV5-1 and TRBJ2-2, the full variable domain reads KAGVTQTPRYLIKTRGQQVTLSCSPISGHRSVSWYQQTPGQGLQFLFEYFSETQRNKGNFPGRFSGRQFSNSRSEMNVSTLELGDSALYLCASSLGGQVDTGELFFGEGSRLTVL.

CDR3 region: CASRPGTGENEQYF. Written as DNA, the CDR3 is TGCGCCAGCAGACCCGGGACAGGGGAAAACGAGCAGTACTTC. The chain couples TRBV5-1 to TRBJ2-7; 10 bases align to TRBD1. Trimming cost V 5 bases and J 5 bases; bases outside gene matches: 7. CDR1 and CDR2 (germline): SGHRS, YFSETQ. This CDR3 region has 14 residues. The full variable domain, completed using reference TRBV5-1 and TRBJ2-7, is KAGVTQTPRYLIKTRGQQVTLSCSPISGHRSVSWYQQTPGQGLQFLFEYFSETQRNKGNFPGRFSGRQFSNSRSEMNVSTLELGDSALYLCASRPGTGENEQYFGPGTRLTVT.

The chain couples TRBV20-1 to TRBJ2-7, with 7 bases matching TRBD1. Per germline, CDR1 DFQATT and CDR2 SNEGSKA (reference sequence). The CDR3 totals 14 residues. V lost 3 bases and J lost 0; bases outside the gene matches: 5. The CDR3 DNA is TGCAGTGCTAGTAGGCCAGGGGGCTCCTACGAGCAGTACTTC. Protein sequence: CSASRPGGSYEQYF.

The gene calls are TRBV27 and TRBJ1-5; 8 bases are shared with TRBD1. The CDR3 loop spans 15 amino acids. With V trimmed by 5 bases and J by 6 bases, 9 bases remained unmatched. The germline V gene has CDR1 MNHEY and CDR2 SMNVEV (reference sequence). The CDR3 DNA follows: TGTGCCAGCAGTCCCATCGGGACAGGACGTCAGCCCCAGCATTTT. This gives the protein CASSPIGTGRQPQHF.

The V gene is TRBV12-3 or TRBV12-4, the J gene TRBJ1-4, with a tentative D call TRBD1 (5 bases). With 5 bases removed from V and 4 bases from J, the gap between germline ends came to 8 bases. The CDR3 loop spans 13 amino acids. In DNA, the CDR3 is TGTGCCAGCAGTCGGGGACTTAATGAAAAACTGTTTTTT. Residues: CASSRGLNEKLFF.

The chain has TRBV5-1 and TRBJ1-1; 8 nucleotides align to TRBD1. Germline CDR1 is SGHRS and CDR2 is YFSETQ. The V gene end was trimmed by 5 bases and the J gene end by 1 base; junction bases not matched to a gene: 4. This CDR3 is 14 amino acids long. The CDR3 sequence is CASSRQGTNTEAFF. The DNA of the CDR3 is TGCGCCAGCAGTCGACAGGGGACGAACACTGAAGCTTTCTTT.

This clone has only one observation. The rearrangement joins TRBV19 to TRBJ1-4; D gene uncertain. The V gene's germline CDR1 is LNHDA and CDR2 SQIVND (reference sequence). The CDR3 totals 15 residues. Trimming took 8 bases from V and 8 from J, leaving 21 bases between them. The CDR3 nucleotides read TGTGCCAGTGGTCTGGAGAATTCAATTTTGGAAAAACTGTTTTTT. Amino acids: CASGLENSILEKLFF.

The chain recombines TRBV28 with TRBJ1-4, with D unclear. V lost 3 bases, J lost 7 bases, and 18 bases lay in between. CDR1 and CDR2 (germline): MDHEN, SYDVKM. The CDR3 is made up of 16 amino acids. DNA of the CDR3: TGTGCCAGCAGTTTCCTTACCGGATCACGGGGTGAAAAACTGTTTTTT. Its translation is CASSFLTGSRGEKLFF.

The J gene is TRBJ1-6, the V gene TRBV4-3; a possible D gene is TRBD1 (6 bases). The CDR3 runs to 18 residues. Trimming stripped 0 bases from V and 1 base from J, with 13 bases between. Germline V gene data show CDR1 as LGHNA and CDR2 as YSLEER. CDR3 residues: CASSQEGASSSYNSPLHF. The DNA for the CDR3 is TGCGCCAGCAGCCAAGAGGGGGCGTCATCATCCTATAATTCACCCCTCCACTTT.

J is TRBJ2-6 and V is TRBV4-2; no clear D gene. V dropped 7 bases and J dropped 1 base, with 5 bases sitting between them. This CDR3 spans 13 amino acids. Germline V gives CDR1 LGHNA, CDR2 YNFKEQ. CDR3 sequence (DNA): TGTGCCAGCACCCTATCTGGGGCCAACGTCCTGACTTTC. Its translation: CASTLSGANVLTF.

This clone has a single count. The chain couples TRBV28 to TRBJ1-1, with 8 bases matching TRBD1. The CDR3 runs to 14 residues. Germline trimming cut 3 bases from V and 11 bases from J; bases unmatched to any gene: 11. Germline V gene lookup returns CDR1 MDHEN and CDR2 SYDVKM. CDR3 nucleotide sequence: TGTGCCAGCAGTTTGGCTTTCGGACAGGGTAATGCTTTCTTT. Translated: CASSLAFGQGNAFF.

V gene TRBV6-5 combines with J gene TRBJ1-1; D gene ambiguous. Germline V gene data show CDR1 as MNHEY and CDR2 as SVGAGI. The CDR3 extends over 11 amino acids. V was trimmed by 4 bases and J by 10 bases, leaving 10 bases between them. CDR3 sequence reads: CASSSSVVAFF. DNA for the CDR3: TGTGCCAGCAGTTCGTCGGTGGTAGCTTTCTTT.

This clone was picked up a small number of times. The chain employs TRBV7-9 and TRBJ2-7, with unresolved D. V gave up 4 bases and J gave up 7 bases, with 11 bases separating them. CDR3 size: 12 residues. Germline CDR1 SEHNR, CDR2 FQNEAQ (reference sequence). The CDR3 is CASSSIHGEQYF. The DNA for the CDR3 is TGTGCCAGCAGCTCAATTCACGGGGAGCAGTACTTC.

V is TRBV6-5 and J is TRBJ1-1; 8 bases align to TRBD1. Per the germline V gene, CDR1 is MNHEY and CDR2 is SVGAGI. The CDR3 is 13 amino acids. J lost 10 bases, V lost 5 bases, and 9 bases had no gene match. This CDR3 reads CASSPQTGEAAFF. CDR3 nucleotide sequence: TGTGCCAGCAGTCCCCAGACAGGGGAAGCAGCTTTCTTT.

V and J are TRBV6-1 and TRBJ1-1; D call uncertain. Between the trimmed V and J ends, which lost 1 base and 4 bases, there was a span of 13 bases. The CDR3 extends over 15 amino acids. The germline gives CDR1 MNHNS, CDR2 SASEGT. In DNA, the CDR3 is TGTGCCAGCAGTGAAGTGGGAGGGCTGGGCACTGAAGCTTTCTTT. This translates into CASSEVGGLGTEAFF.

The V and J genes are TRBV2 and TRBJ2-2, with TRBD2 as a possible D gene (6 bases). The CDR3 is made up of 15 amino acids. V lost 3 bases and J lost 4, with 12 bases in between. Germline assignment: CDR1 SNHLY and CDR2 FYNNEI. CDR3 loop: CASSDLGGATGELFF. CDR3 bases: TGTGCCAGCAGTGATCTTGGCGGGGCCACCGGGGAGCTGTTTTTT.

CDR3 residues: CASSPPRDGKTQYF. DNA for the CDR3: TGTGCCAGCAGCCCCCCCAGGGATGGGAAGACCCAGTACTTC. The chain links TRBV11-2 to TRBJ2-5; D might be TRBD1 (5 bases). This CDR3 spans 14 amino acids. The germline V and J ends were trimmed by 5 bases and 6 bases, with 16 bases remaining between them. The germline V gene has CDR1 SGHAT and CDR2 FQNNGV. The full variable domain, its missing parts supplied by reference TRBV11-2 and TRBJ2-5, is EAGVAQSPRYKIIEKRQSVAFWCNPISGHATLYWYQQILGQGPKLLIQFQNNGVVDDSQLPKDRFSAERLKGVDSTLKIQPAKLEDSAVYLCASSPPRDGKTQYFGPGTRLLVL.